This T cell receptor (beta chain) came from a study of shared clonotypes between healthy human individuals. Study-wide context: Used for every donor were three CD4 naive, three CD4 memory, two CD8 naive and one CD8 memory plate. Notes on the study in general: Generation of non-shared clonotypes was less probable than generation of clonotypes shared by all four donors. Clonotype sharing among donors was expected to depend on sequencing depth.

This CDR3 contains 13 residues. The V gene lost 2 bases and the J gene lost 4 bases, with 8 bases spanning the gap. From germline, CDR1 is SGHVS and CDR2 FQNEAQ. Worth noting for this clone: As yet, its antigen is unknown.

Terminally differentiated effector memory CD45RA+ cells were excluded from the naive CD8 cells, which were CD45RO-negative and positively selected for CCR7. The DNA input per sorted-subset replicate PCR was 200 to 250 ng, corresponding to 32,000 or so T cell genomes. The assay was immunoSEQ multiplex PCR, and TCRdb's table has in-frame clones only and misses some. The sample lists more than 500,000 clones, about 95% seen once, with 0.095% to 0.14% in the top ten. The chain combines TRBV7-8 with TRBJ1-1; D not resolved. What was sequenced was naive CD8+ T cells sorted from blood. This TCR came from a woman in her 30s in good health. The CDR3 DNA reads as TGTGCCAGCAGCTTACAGGAGGGCACTGAAGCTTTCTTT. It specifies CASSLQEGTEAFF.